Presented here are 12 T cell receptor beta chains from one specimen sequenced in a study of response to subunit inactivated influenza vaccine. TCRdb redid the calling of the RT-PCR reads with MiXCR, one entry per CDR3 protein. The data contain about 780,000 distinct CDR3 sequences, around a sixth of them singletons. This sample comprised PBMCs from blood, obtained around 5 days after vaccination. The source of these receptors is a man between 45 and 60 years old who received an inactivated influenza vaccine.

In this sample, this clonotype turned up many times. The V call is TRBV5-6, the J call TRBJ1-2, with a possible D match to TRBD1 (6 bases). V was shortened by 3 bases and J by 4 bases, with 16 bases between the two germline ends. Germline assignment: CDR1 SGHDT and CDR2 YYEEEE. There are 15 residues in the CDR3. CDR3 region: CASSSSGGALYGYTF. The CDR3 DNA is TGTGCCAGCAGCTCGAGTGGGGGGGCCCTCTATGGCTACACCTTC.

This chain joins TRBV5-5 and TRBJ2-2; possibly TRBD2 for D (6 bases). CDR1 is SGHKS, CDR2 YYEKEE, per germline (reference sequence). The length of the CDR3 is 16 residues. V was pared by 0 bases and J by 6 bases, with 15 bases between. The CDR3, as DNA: TGTGCCAGCAGCTTGGCCCAGAGGGAGGCCGCCGGGGAGCTGTTTTTT. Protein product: CASSLAQREAAGELFF.

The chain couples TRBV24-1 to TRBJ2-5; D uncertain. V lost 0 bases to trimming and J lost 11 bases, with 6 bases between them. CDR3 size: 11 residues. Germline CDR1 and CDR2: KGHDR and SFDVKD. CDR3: CATSDLTVQYF. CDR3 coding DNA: TGTGCCACCAGTGATTTGACCGTACAGTACTTC.

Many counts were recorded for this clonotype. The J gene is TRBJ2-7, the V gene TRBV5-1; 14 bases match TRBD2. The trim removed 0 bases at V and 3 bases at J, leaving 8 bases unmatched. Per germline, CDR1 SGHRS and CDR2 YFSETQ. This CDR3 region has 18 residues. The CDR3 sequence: CASSLGLGTSGSIYEQYF. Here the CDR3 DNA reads TGCGCCAGCAGCTTGGGGCTTGGGACTAGCGGGAGTATCTACGAGCAGTACTTC.

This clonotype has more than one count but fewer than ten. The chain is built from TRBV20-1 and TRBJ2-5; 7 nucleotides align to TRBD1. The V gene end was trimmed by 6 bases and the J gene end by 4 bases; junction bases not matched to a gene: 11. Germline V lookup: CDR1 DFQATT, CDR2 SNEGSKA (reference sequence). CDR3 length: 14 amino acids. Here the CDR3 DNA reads TGCAGTGCCCAGACCCCGACAGGGTCAGAGACCCAGTACTTC. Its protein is CSAQTPTGSETQYF.

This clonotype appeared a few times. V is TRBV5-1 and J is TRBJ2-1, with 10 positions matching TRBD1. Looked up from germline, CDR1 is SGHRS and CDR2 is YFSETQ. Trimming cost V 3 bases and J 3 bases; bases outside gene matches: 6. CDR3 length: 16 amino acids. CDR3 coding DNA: TGCGCCAGCAGCTCGGGACAGGGGCTATTCTACAATGAGCAGTTCTTC. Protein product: CASSSGQGLFYNEQFF.

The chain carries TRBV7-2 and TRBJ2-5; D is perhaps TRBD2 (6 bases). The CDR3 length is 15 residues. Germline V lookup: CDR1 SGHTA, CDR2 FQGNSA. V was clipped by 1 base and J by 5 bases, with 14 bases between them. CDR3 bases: TGTGCCAGCAGCTTAGGACTACCGGGGGTTGAGACCCAGTACTTC. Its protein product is CASSLGLPGVETQYF. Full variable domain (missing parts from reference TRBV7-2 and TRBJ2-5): GAGVSQSPSNKVTEKGKDVELRCDPISGHTALYWYRQSLGQGLEFLIYFQGNSAPDKSGLPSDRFSAERTGGSVSTLTIQRTQQEDSAVYLCASSLGLPGVETQYFGPGTRLLVL.

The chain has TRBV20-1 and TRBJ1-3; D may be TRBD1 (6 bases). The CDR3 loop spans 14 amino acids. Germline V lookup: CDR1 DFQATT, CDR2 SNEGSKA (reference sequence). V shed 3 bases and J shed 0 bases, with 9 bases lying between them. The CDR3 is CSARAQGSGNTIYF. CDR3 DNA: TGCAGTGCTAGGGCACAGGGCTCTGGAAACACCATATATTTT.

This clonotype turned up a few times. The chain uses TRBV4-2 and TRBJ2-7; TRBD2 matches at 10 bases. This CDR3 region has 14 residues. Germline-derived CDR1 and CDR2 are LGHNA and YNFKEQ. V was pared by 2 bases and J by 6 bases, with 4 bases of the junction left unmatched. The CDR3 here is CASSQRASGSEQYF. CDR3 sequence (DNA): TGTGCCAGCAGCCAAAGGGCTAGCGGGAGCGAGCAGTACTTC.

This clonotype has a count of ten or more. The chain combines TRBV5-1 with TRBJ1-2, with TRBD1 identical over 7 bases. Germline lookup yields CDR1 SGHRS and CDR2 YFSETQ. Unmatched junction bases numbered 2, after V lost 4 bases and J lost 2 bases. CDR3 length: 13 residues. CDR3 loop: CASSRDSNYGYTF. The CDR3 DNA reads TGCGCCAGCAGCCGGGACAGCAACTATGGCTACACCTTC.

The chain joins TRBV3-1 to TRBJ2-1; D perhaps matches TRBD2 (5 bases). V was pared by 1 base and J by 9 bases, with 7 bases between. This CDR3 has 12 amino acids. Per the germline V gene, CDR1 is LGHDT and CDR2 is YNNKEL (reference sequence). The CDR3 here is CASSQGAGEQFF. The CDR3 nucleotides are TGTGCCAGCAGCCAAGGGGCGGGTGAGCAGTTCTTC.

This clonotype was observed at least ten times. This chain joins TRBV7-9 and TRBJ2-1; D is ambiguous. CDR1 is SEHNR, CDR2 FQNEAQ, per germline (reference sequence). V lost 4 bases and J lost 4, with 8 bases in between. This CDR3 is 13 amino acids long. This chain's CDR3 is CASSSAGYNEQFF. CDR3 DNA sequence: TGTGCCAGCAGCTCAGCCGGGTACAATGAGCAGTTCTTC.